A single sample gave rise to the 11 T cell receptor beta chains below, sequenced in a study of T cell responses to AZD1222 COVID-19 vaccine. Sequencing used immunoSEQ multiplex PCR; TCRdb keeps in-frame clones, though not all of them. The repertoire holds about 140,000 clones, with about 92% as singletons. Sequencing was performed on peripheral blood, taken on day 0 of MenACWY control vaccination. Receptors were obtained from an adult in good health.

The chain has TRBV11-2 and TRBJ1-6, with D possibly matching TRBD1 (6 bases). In germline, CDR1 is SGHAT, CDR2 FQNNGV. With 5 bases removed from V and 2 bases from J, the gap between germline ends came to 22 bases. The CDR3 is 19 amino acids. CDR3: CASSVRVWSGQPYNSPLHF. The CDR3 DNA follows: TGTGCCAGCAGCGTACGAGTTTGGTCCGGACAGCCCTATAATTCACCCCTCCACTTT.

The rearrangement links TRBV4-1 to TRBJ1-5; 9 nucleotides align to TRBD1. CDR1 and CDR2 (germline): MGHRA, YSYEKL. The CDR3 loop spans 15 amino acids. J gave up 1 base and V 4 bases, and 2 bases lay outside the gene matches. The CDR3: CASSPTGGSNQPQHF. The DNA for the CDR3 is TGCGCCAGCAGCCCGACAGGGGGAAGCAATCAGCCCCAGCATTTT.

The chain uses TRBV19 and TRBJ1-5; 8 positions agree with TRBD1. The CDR3 extends over 13 amino acids. Unmatched junction bases numbered 5, after V lost 6 bases and J lost 7 bases. CDR1 and CDR2 (germline): LNHDA, SQIVND (reference sequence). The CDR3 nucleotides read TGTGCCAGTAGAGACAGGGGAGGACAGCCCCAGCATTTT. It codes for CASRDRGGQPQHF.

The chain couples TRBV18 to TRBJ2-5; D tentatively reads TRBD1 or TRBD2 (5 bases each). With 0 bases removed from V and 1 base from J, the gap between germline ends came to 18 bases. The CDR3 runs to 18 residues. Germline loops: CDR1 KGHSH, CDR2 LQKENI. The CDR3 DNA reads as TGTGCCAGCTCACCACCTCCATCTTTGGGGGATGCCCAAGAGACCCAGTACTTC. This gives the protein CASSPPPSLGDAQETQYF.

The V call is TRBV4-1, the J call TRBJ2-1; TRBD2 is a possible D gene (6 bases). The CDR3 spans 16 residues. The V gene lost 1 base and the J gene lost 7 bases, with 17 bases spanning the gap. The germline CDR1 and CDR2 sequences are MGHRA and YSYEKL. CDR3: CASSQVLAVQRNEQFF. CDR3 DNA sequence: TGCGCCAGCAGCCAAGTATTAGCGGTACAACGTAATGAGCAGTTCTTC.

The chain recombines TRBV6-2 or TRBV6-3 with TRBJ2-7; 9 bases match TRBD1. V shed 4 bases, J shed 2 bases, and the junction held 6 bases outside the gene matches. The CDR3 is 15 residues long. From germline, CDR1 is MNHEY and CDR2 SVGEGT. The CDR3 sequence is CASSSRQGGTYEQYF. Here the CDR3 DNA reads TGTGCCAGCAGTTCACGACAGGGGGGAACCTACGAGCAGTACTTC.

The genes are TRBV7-2 and TRBJ1-1, with 7 positions matching TRBD1. V dropped 6 bases and J dropped 4; count of bases not matched to a gene: 5. This CDR3 comprises 13 residues. Germline CDR1 is SGHTA and CDR2 is FQGNSA. The CDR3 sequence: CASRQGVLTEAFF. In DNA, the CDR3 is TGTGCCAGCAGGCAGGGGGTTCTCACTGAAGCTTTCTTT.

The genes are TRBV5-6 and TRBJ1-4, with D perhaps matching TRBD1 (6 bases). CDR1 is SGHDT, CDR2 YYEEEE, per germline. This CDR3 region has 17 residues. Trimming pared 2 bases from V and 1 base from J, leaving 15 bases between. The CDR3 region is CASSLLAGVGTNEKLFF. CDR3 sequence (DNA): TGTGCCAGCAGCTTATTGGCAGGGGTTGGAACTAATGAAAAACTGTTTTTT.

The rearrangement uses TRBV6-1 and TRBJ1-6; D ambiguous. CDR1 is MNHNS and CDR2 is SASEGT in the germline V gene. The CDR3 loop spans 15 amino acids. Between the trimmed V and J ends, which lost 1 base and 7 bases, there was a span of 11 bases. This CDR3 is CASSEVGRENSPLHF. DNA for the CDR3: TGTGCCAGCAGTGAAGTAGGGAGGGAAAATTCACCCCTCCACTTT.

The chain is built from TRBV9 and TRBJ1-2; TRBD1 matches 9 bases. CDR1 and CDR2 from the germline V gene are SGDLS and YYNGEE. J gave up 3 bases and V 0 bases, and 3 bases lay outside the gene matches. CDR3 size: 15 residues. The CDR3 nucleotides read TGTGCCAGCAGCGTAGGAGGACAGGGGTACTATGGCTACACCTTC. Translated: CASSVGGQGYYGYTF. The variable domain in full, with the rest retrieved from reference TRBV9 and TRBJ1-2, is DSGVTQTPKHLITATGQRVTLRCSPRSGDLSVYWYQQSLDQGLQFLIQYYNGEERAKGNILERFSAQQFPDLHSELNLSSLELGDSALYFCASSVGGQGYYGYTFGSGTRLTVV.

The J gene is TRBJ1-1, the V gene TRBV2, with D possibly TRBD1 on 5 matching bases. Per germline, CDR1 SNHLY and CDR2 FYNNEI. With 3 bases removed from V and 11 bases from J, the gap between germline ends came to 16 bases. The CDR3 spans 13 residues. Here the CDR3 reads CASSEQVGGAAFF. The DNA for the CDR3 is TGTGCCAGCAGTGAGCAGGTTGGGGGTGCGGCTTTCTTT.